One sample yielded the 26 T cell receptor beta chains listed below, sequenced in a study of OX40 agonist ivuxolimab in advanced cancers. Profiled with immunoSEQ multiplex PCR; TCRdb holds only in-frame clones, not every one. This sample has over 20,000 clones, with 84% found just once. Sample: CD4+ or CD8+ T cells sorted from blood, taken in a trial of the OX40 agonist ivuxolimab. The source of these receptors is an adult with an advanced solid tumor such as melanoma, head and neck, liver or kidney cancer.

V usage is TRBV6-1 and J usage is TRBJ2-2; perhaps TRBD2 as D (6 bases). V lost 1 base and J lost 6, with 9 bases in between. The CDR3 contains 14 residues. The germline V gene has CDR1 MNHNS and CDR2 SASEGT. CDR3 sequence (DNA): TGTGCCAGCAGTGAAGTCGGGGGAGCCGGGGAGCTGTTTTTT. This codes for CASSEVGGAGELFF.

The chain links TRBV9 to TRBJ2-1; D is unclear. The CDR3 is made up of 11 amino acids. V dropped 3 bases and J dropped 6 bases, with 4 bases sitting between them. CDR1 is SGDLS and CDR2 is YYNGEE in the germline V gene. The CDR3 loop is CASSASNEQFF. The CDR3 DNA reads as TGTGCCAGCAGCGCTAGCAATGAGCAGTTCTTC.

The chain has TRBV6-5 and TRBJ1-4; 8 positions match TRBD1. Looked up from germline, CDR1 is MNHEY and CDR2 is SVGAGI. This CDR3 spans 15 amino acids. V shed 5 bases and J 12 bases; nucleotides not matched to a gene: 14. CDR3 bases: TGTGCCAGCAGTCCCTCCGGGACAGGCGCGCGGGAACTGTTTTTT. Translating gives CASSPSGTGARELFF.

The V call is TRBV6-5, the J call TRBJ1-1; D gene ambiguous. CDR1 and CDR2 from the germline V gene are MNHEY and SVGAGI. The CDR3 runs 14 residues. V was clipped by 6 bases and J by 0 bases, with 11 bases between them. DNA for the CDR3: TGTGCCAGCAGGGCCGATCAAATGAACACTGAAGCTTTCTTT. The encoded protein is CASRADQMNTEAFF.

The genes are TRBV29-1 and TRBJ1-2, with TRBD1 matching 7 bases. The CDR3 length is 13 residues. Trimming removed 3 bases from V and 4 bases from J; junction bases left unmatched: 5. Germline V gene sequence: CDR1 SQVTM, CDR2 ANQGSEA. CDR3 in amino acids: CSVDRGSFYGYTF. DNA for the CDR3: TGCAGCGTTGACAGGGGGTCCTTCTATGGCTACACCTTC.

This clone is medium-sized. V gene TRBV2 combines with J gene TRBJ1-4; D gene unclear. Germline CDR1 SNHLY, CDR2 FYNNEI. This CDR3 has 15 amino acids. The ends were cut back, 3 bases at V and 2 bases at J, with 10 bases in the middle. The CDR3 here is CASSDTEGTNEKLFF. CDR3 nucleotide sequence: TGTGCCAGCAGTGACACGGAAGGCACTAATGAAAAACTGTTTTTT.

This chain joins TRBV6-6 and TRBJ2-2, with D hard to call. CDR1 and CDR2 (germline): MNHNY, SVGAGI (reference sequence). This CDR3 region has 15 residues. V dropped 2 bases and J dropped 1 base, with 8 bases sitting between them. The CDR3 sequence is CASSYNTENTGELFF. The CDR3 DNA reads as TGTGCCAGCAGTTACAACACAGAGAACACCGGGGAGCTGTTTTTT.

The chain uses TRBV29-1 and TRBJ2-1; D may be TRBD1 (5 bases). The CDR3 is 15 amino acids. V lost 0 bases and J 7 bases, leaving 16 bases between the germline ends. CDR1 and CDR2 (germline): SQVTM, ANQGSEA. In DNA, the CDR3 is TGCAGCGTTGAAGATGGGTCCCAGGGTGTAAATGAGCAGTTCTTC. This gives the protein CSVEDGSQGVNEQFF.

This rearrangement joins TRBV27 to TRBJ1-5; D ambiguous. Germline lookup yields CDR1 MNHEY and CDR2 SMNVEV (reference sequence). The CDR3 extends over 14 amino acids. The V end was cut by 7 bases, the J end by 4 bases, with 14 bases between. The CDR3 DNA sequence: TGTGCCAGCACCGAAAAGGGCCTTAATCAGCCCCAGCATTTT. Its protein is CASTEKGLNQPQHF.

The count of this clone is one. The V and J genes are TRBV5-3 and TRBJ1-2; a possible D gene is TRBD1 (5 bases). TRBV5-3 is sorted into the ORF group, with uncertain function. V shed 2 bases and J shed 4 bases, with 21 bases lying between them. The CDR3 is made up of 17 amino acids. CDR3 amino acids: CARSLVVCRGQSYGYTF. The CDR3 bases are TGTGCCAGAAGCTTAGTCGTATGTAGGGGTCAAAGCTATGGCTACACCTTC.

Details on this clone: The junction shows a germline mismatch at one end, possibly a read error. In the same sample, other DNA sequences code for this CDR3. The chain uses TRBV7-6 and TRBJ2-2, with 13 bases fitting TRBD2. There are 16 residues in the CDR3. The V gene's germline CDR1 is SGHVS and CDR2 FNYEAQ. Here the CDR3 reads CASSLTSGGTTGELFF. The CDR3 nucleotides are TGTGCCAGCAGCTTGACTAGCGGGGGGACCACCGGAGAGCTGTTTTTT.

The chain recombines TRBV9 with TRBJ1-2, with no clear D. The germline V gene encodes CDR1 SGDLS and CDR2 YYNGEE. The CDR3 totals 15 residues. The germline V and J ends were trimmed by 0 bases and 5 bases, with 14 bases remaining between them. CDR3 sequence (DNA): TGTGCCAGCAGCGTAGAAGGTTTGCCGACGTATGGCTACACCTTC. Protein sequence: CASSVEGLPTYGYTF.

V usage is TRBV6-4 and J usage is TRBJ2-1; TRBD2 aligns across 13 bases. The J segment lost 7 bases and the V segment lost 5 bases, leaving 5 bases of the junction unmatched. This CDR3 region has 15 residues. Germline CDR1 and CDR2: MRHNA and SNTAGT. This CDR3 reads CASSLLAGGPNEQFF. Written as DNA, the CDR3 is TGTGCCAGCAGTTTACTAGCGGGGGGGCCAAATGAGCAGTTCTTC.

This clone was recorded only once. This sequence joins TRBV7-9 and TRBJ2-2; 8 bases match TRBD1. CDR1 and CDR2 from the germline V gene are SEHNR and FQNEAQ (reference sequence). V lost 4 bases, J lost 5 bases, and 6 bases stayed unmatched. The CDR3 runs to 15 residues. CDR3 sequence (DNA): TGTGCCAGCAGCTCGGACAGGGTGGGGACCGGGGAGCTGTTTTTT. Its protein product is CASSSDRVGTGELFF.

The chain has TRBV5-4 and TRBJ1-1, with D perhaps TRBD1 (6 bases). This CDR3 has 12 residues. CDR1 and CDR2 (germline): SGHNT, YYREEE (reference sequence). V lost 4 bases to trimming and J lost 4 bases, with 8 bases between them. The CDR3 is CASSLQGTEAFF. The CDR3 bases are TGTGCCAGCAGCCTACAGGGCACTGAAGCTTTCTTT.

V is TRBV6-1 and J is TRBJ2-3, with 13 bases identical to TRBD2. This CDR3 contains 15 residues. Germline lookup yields CDR1 MNHNS and CDR2 SASEGT. V lost 3 bases to trimming and J lost 4 bases; unmatched junction nucleotides: 1. This chain's CDR3 is CASSETSGGPDTQYF. The CDR3 region has the DNA TGTGCCAGCAGTGAGACTAGCGGGGGGCCAGATACGCAGTATTTT.

J is TRBJ2-5 and V is TRBV5-5, with D maybe TRBD2 (5 bases). The length of the CDR3 is 16 residues. Looked up from germline, CDR1 is SGHKS and CDR2 is YYEKEE (reference sequence). Trimming took 2 bases from V and 2 from J, leaving 16 bases between them. The CDR3 nucleotides are TGTGCCAGCAGCTTCCCGCGAGGGATGAAACAAGAGACCCAGTACTTC. Amino acid sequence: CASSFPRGMKQETQYF.

The J gene is TRBJ1-2, the V gene TRBV29-1; weak D call: TRBD1 (5 bases). The germline CDR1 and CDR2 sequences are SQVTM and ANQGSEA. V lost 7 bases and J 5 bases, leaving 17 bases between the germline ends. This CDR3 is built from 13 residues. The CDR3 bases are TGCAGCGAGGGCCCGGGGGAAGGGTATGGCTACACCTTC. Translating it yields CSEGPGEGYGYTF.

The chain joins TRBV5-6 to TRBJ1-2; 8 bases align to TRBD1. Germline loops: CDR1 SGHDT, CDR2 YYEEEE. V lost 2 bases to trimming and J lost 1 base; unmatched junction nucleotides: 1. CDR3 length equals 14 residues. The CDR3 protein is CASSFGQGNYGYTF. CDR3 in DNA: TGTGCCAGCAGCTTTGGACAGGGTAACTATGGCTACACCTTC. Based on the CDR3 plus reference TRBV5-6 and TRBJ1-2, the full variable domain is DAGVTQSPTHLIKTRGQQVTLRCSPKSGHDTVSWYQQALGQGPQFIFQYYEEEERQRGNFPDRFSGHQFPNYSSELNVNALLLGDSALYLCASSFGQGNYGYTFGSGTRLTVV.

The V gene is TRBV5-6, the J gene TRBJ1-1; D not resolved. The CDR3 sequence is 14 residues long. CDR1 and CDR2 (germline): SGHDT, YYEEEE. Deletions cut 0 bases from V and 0 bases from J, with 6 bases between. For the CDR3, the DNA is TGTGCCAGCAGCTTGGGTACTATGAACACTGAAGCTTTCTTT. Encoded protein: CASSLGTMNTEAFF.

This sequence joins TRBV4-2 and TRBJ2-2; D is undetermined. The CDR3 spans 16 residues. CDR1 and CDR2 (germline): LGHNA, YNFKEQ. V dropped 4 bases and J dropped 3 bases, with 15 bases sitting between them. CDR3 coding DNA: TGTGCCAGCAGCCCTCTCGGCAGTGTCGACACCGGGGAGCTGTTTTTT. Translated: CASSPLGSVDTGELFF.

The V and J genes are TRBV9 and TRBJ1-3, with D unresolved. From germline, CDR1 is SGDLS and CDR2 YYNGEE. The CDR3 loop spans 15 amino acids. Trimming cost V 0 bases and J 2 bases, with 9 bases left between them. The CDR3 region is CASSVGSGPGNTIYF. The CDR3 nucleotides read TGTGCCAGCAGCGTAGGATCTGGGCCTGGAAACACCATATATTTT. Combining the CDR3 with reference TRBV9 and TRBJ1-3 gives the whole variable domain DSGVTQTPKHLITATGQRVTLRCSPRSGDLSVYWYQQSLDQGLQFLIQYYNGEERAKGNILERFSAQQFPDLHSELNLSSLELGDSALYFCASSVGSGPGNTIYFGEGSWLTVV.

V usage is TRBV27 and J usage is TRBJ1-1, with D unresolved. Germline V gene sequence: CDR1 MNHEY, CDR2 SMNVEV (reference sequence). The length of the CDR3 is 14 residues. Trimming took 5 bases from V and 0 from J, leaving 10 bases between them. This CDR3 reads CASSPQTLNTEAFF. The DNA for the CDR3 is TGTGCCAGCAGTCCCCAGACACTGAACACTGAAGCTTTCTTT.

In its sample, this clone was seen once. The rearrangement joins TRBV9 to TRBJ1-1; possible D gene TRBD1, 5 bases. Deletions cut 4 bases from V and 4 bases from J, with 17 bases between. The CDR3 loop spans 15 amino acids. Per the germline V gene, CDR1 is SGDLS and CDR2 is YYNGEE. The CDR3 sequence is CASSLRGGIVTEAFF. As DNA, the CDR3 is TGTGCCAGCAGCTTGCGGGGCGGTATCGTCACTGAAGCTTTCTTT.

This sequence joins TRBV19 and TRBJ2-3; D gene ambiguous. Germline V gives CDR1 LNHDA, CDR2 SQIVND (reference sequence). The CDR3 contains 15 residues. V gave up 3 bases and J gave up 2 bases, with 12 bases separating them. The CDR3 sequence: CASSIRGRSTDTQYF. CDR3 nucleotide sequence: TGTGCCAGTAGTATCCGCGGTCGCTCCACAGATACGCAGTATTTT.

This chain joins TRBV4-3 and TRBJ1-1; maybe TRBD1 (6 bases). The CDR3 extends over 17 amino acids. Germline assignment: CDR1 LGHNA and CDR2 YSLEER. V was trimmed by 0 bases and J by 4 bases, leaving 18 bases between them. CDR3 sequence reads: CASSQDSRGRSSTEAFF. For the CDR3, the DNA is TGCGCCAGCAGCCAAGATAGTCGGGGGCGGAGTAGCACTGAAGCTTTCTTT.